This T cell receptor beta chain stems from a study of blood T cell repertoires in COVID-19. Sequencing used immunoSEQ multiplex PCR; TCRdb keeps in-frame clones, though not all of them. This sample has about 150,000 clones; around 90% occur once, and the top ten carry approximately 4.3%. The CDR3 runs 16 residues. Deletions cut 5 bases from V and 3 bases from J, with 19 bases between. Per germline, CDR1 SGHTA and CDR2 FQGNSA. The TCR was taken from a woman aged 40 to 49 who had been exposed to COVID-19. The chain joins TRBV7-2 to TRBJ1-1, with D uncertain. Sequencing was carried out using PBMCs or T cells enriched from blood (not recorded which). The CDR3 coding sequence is TGTGCCAGCAGCGAACCGGGAGGGAGTGAGGACACTGAAGCTTTCTTT. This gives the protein CASSEPGGSEDTEAFF.